Below are 29 T cell receptor beta chains sequenced from a single sample in a study of post-analysis software for immune sequencing data. Whole-study results and caveats: Four or five TRBV segments were more frequent in patients than controls; TRBV5-6, TRBV5-1 and TRBV20-1 belonged to this group.

Their antigen targets remain unknown. Sequencing libraries made from TCR beta cDNA carried unique molecular identifiers. TCRdb re-called the PCR reads through MiXCR, storing one row per CDR3 protein. The sample lists approximately 730,000 distinct CDR3 sequences, roughly 50% seen once, with roughly 4.4% in the top ten. The sequenced sample consisted of blood. The receptors were sampled from a girl aged 10 to 17 with multiple sclerosis.

The chain recombines TRBV29-1 with TRBJ2-1, with 7 bases that match TRBD2. The CDR3 contains 13 residues. Trimming cost V 3 bases and J 4 bases; bases outside gene matches: 3. From germline, CDR1 is SQVTM and CDR2 ANQGSEA. CDR3 region: CSVEQRGYNEQFF. Here the CDR3 DNA reads TGCAGCGTTGAGCAGCGGGGTTACAATGAGCAGTTCTTC.

This clonotype has only a few counts. The V call is TRBV12-3 or TRBV12-4, the J call TRBJ1-4; tentative D call: TRBD1 (5 bases). This CDR3 comprises 15 residues. Trimming removed 2 bases from V and 4 bases from J, with 11 bases in between. CDR3 sequence: CASSLYGTNNEKLFF. The CDR3 region has the DNA TGTGCCAGCAGTTTATACGGGACCAATAATGAAAAACTGTTTTTT.

This clonotype was seen more than once but under ten times. The V and J genes are TRBV20-1 and TRBJ2-5; TRBD1 matches at 11 bases. Per germline, CDR1 DFQATT and CDR2 SNEGSKA (reference sequence). This CDR3 spans 12 amino acids. With V trimmed by 6 bases and J by 4 bases, 1 base remained unmatched. The CDR3 nucleotides are TGCAGTGCCGGGACAGGGGGAGAGACCCAGTACTTC. Translation gives CSAGTGGETQYF.

V and J are TRBV20-1 and TRBJ1-3, with 9 positions matching TRBD1. V was clipped by 3 bases and J by 0 bases; unmatched bases: 6. The CDR3 loop spans 16 amino acids. Germline assignment: CDR1 DFQATT and CDR2 SNEGSKA (reference sequence). CDR3 in amino acids: CSARSRDRVSGNTIYF. The DNA of the CDR3 is TGCAGTGCTAGGTCCCGGGACAGGGTCTCTGGAAACACCATATATTTT.

Comment on this clonotype: The junction and the germline gene differ at one end; a read error may be behind it. J is TRBJ2-3 and V is TRBV10-3; TRBD1 agrees at 7 bases. This CDR3 has 13 amino acids. The germline V gene encodes CDR1 ENHRY and CDR2 SYGVKD. CDR3 coding DNA: TGTACCATTCAGGGGGTTGACGCAGATACGCAGTATTTT. It is translated as CTIQGVDADTQYF.

The chain employs TRBV29-1 and TRBJ2-2; D is uncertain. Germline-derived CDR1 and CDR2 are SQVTM and ANQGSEA. Trimming left V 4 bases short and J 2 bases short, with 5 bases between. The CDR3 length is 12 residues. CDR3 protein: CSVAGNTGELFF. The DNA for the CDR3 is TGCAGCGTTGCGGGTAACACCGGGGAGCTGTTTTTT.

The sample holds a few counts of this clonotype. This rearrangement joins TRBV6-4 to TRBJ2-1, with 7 bases identical to TRBD2. CDR1 is MRHNA and CDR2 is SNTAGT in the germline V gene. The CDR3 covers 21 residues. With V trimmed by 8 bases and J by 1 base, 26 bases remained unmatched. The CDR3 DNA follows: TGTGCCAGCGCGGCTGCAGGGAGCCCGCCCGGGACTACTTATTCCTACAATGAGCAGTTCTTC. Translation gives CASAAAGSPPGTTYSYNEQFF.

V is TRBV7-9 and J is TRBJ2-2, with 8 bases identical to TRBD1. V lost 5 bases, J lost 0 bases, and 8 bases stayed unmatched. This CDR3 has 17 amino acids. Germline-derived CDR1 and CDR2 are SEHNR and FQNEAQ (reference sequence). The CDR3 region has the DNA TGTGCCAGCAGCGACACCCTGGGACAGGCGAACACCGGGGAGCTGTTTTTT. Its protein product is CASSDTLGQANTGELFF.

This rearrangement joins TRBV15 to TRBJ2-1; no definite D call. This CDR3 contains 15 residues. V lost 5 bases, J lost 5 bases, and 16 bases lay in between. Germline V gene lookup returns CDR1 LNHNV and CDR2 YYDKDF (reference sequence). The CDR3 DNA reads as TGTGCCACCAGCCGAGGCGAACGGGCGGACAATGAGCAGTTCTTC. This sequence encodes CATSRGERADNEQFF.

The CDR3 DNA reads as TGCGCCAGCAGCCAAGTCGGCATGGGGAAAGGGGAGACCCAGTACTTC. Translation: CASSQVGMGKGETQYF. V gene TRBV4-3 combines with J gene TRBJ2-5; D remains ambiguous. Trimming stripped 1 base from V and 5 bases from J, with 17 bases between. The CDR3 has 16 residues. Germline CDR1 and CDR2: LGHNA and YSLEER.

The J gene is TRBJ2-7, the V gene TRBV29-1, with no clear D. The V end lost 3 bases, the J end lost 1 base, and 7 bases lay between the germline ends. The CDR3 has 12 residues. Germline V gene lookup returns CDR1 SQVTM and CDR2 ANQGSEA. As DNA, the CDR3 is TGCAGCGTTGATGTGGGATCCTACGAGCAGTACTTC. The encoded protein is CSVDVGSYEQYF.

There are a few counts of this clonotype. The chain employs TRBV7-2 and TRBJ2-6, with D perhaps given as TRBD1 or TRBD2 (5 bases each). This CDR3 has 18 amino acids. CDR1 and CDR2 from the germline V gene are SGHTA and FQGNSA. With 7 bases removed from V and 1 base from J, the gap between germline ends came to 20 bases. In nucleotides, the CDR3 is TGTGCCAGCAACGAGGGTAGGGGCTTGGTTTCTGGGGCCAACGTCCTGACTTTC. Protein: CASNEGRGLVSGANVLTF.

Only a few counts were recorded for this clonotype. V is TRBV5-1 and J is TRBJ2-3, with a possible D match to TRBD2 (5 bases). The V and J ends lost 3 bases and 2 bases respectively, with 10 bases between them. CDR1 SGHRS and CDR2 YFSETQ come from the germline V gene. This CDR3 is 14 amino acids long. CDR3 coding DNA: TGCGCCAGCAGCTGGAGCGGTGACACAGATACGCAGTATTTT. This encodes CASSWSGDTDTQYF.

The chain uses TRBV6-1 and TRBJ1-2; D gene ambiguous. Germline V gives CDR1 MNHNS, CDR2 SASEGT. Trimming took off 7 bases at V and 2 bases at J, with 17 bases between the two ends. This CDR3 is built from 15 residues. The CDR3 sequence: CASMLVGFGNYGYTF. The DNA for the CDR3 is TGTGCCAGCATGCTGGTAGGGTTTGGGAACTATGGCTACACCTTC.

V is TRBV4-3 and J is TRBJ2-3; D unresolved. Trimming removed 0 bases at V and 4 bases at J, with 8 bases between. This CDR3 region has 14 residues. The germline CDR1 and CDR2 sequences are LGHNA and YSLEER. The CDR3 is CASSQDGGPDTQYF. CDR3 nucleotide sequence: TGCGCCAGCAGCCAAGATGGTGGGCCAGATACGCAGTATTTT.

The CDR3 reads CSVAPVDTQYF. The CDR3 region has the DNA TGCAGCGTGGCCCCTGTAGATACGCAGTATTTT. J is TRBJ2-3 and V is TRBV29-1, with D unresolved. Trimming left V 6 bases short and J 5 bases short, with 9 bases between. CDR1 is SQVTM, CDR2 ANQGSEA, per germline. There are 11 residues in the CDR3.

DNA of the CDR3: TGTGCCAGCAGTTTCCCCCACAGGAGTGGCTACACCTTC. It yields the protein CASSFPHRSGYTF. J is TRBJ1-2 and V is TRBV12-3 or TRBV12-4; tentative D call: TRBD1 (5 bases). The CDR3 is 13 residues long. Trimming stripped 3 bases from V and 7 bases from J, with 12 bases between.

This rearrangement joins TRBV7-3 to TRBJ2-5, with a tentative D call TRBD1 (5 bases). The CDR3 is made up of 14 amino acids. The ends were cut back, 0 bases at V and 5 bases at J, with 10 bases in the middle. CDR1 is SGHTA, CDR2 FQGTGA, per germline. The DNA of the CDR3 is TGTGCCAGCAGCTTAACACAGGAGTGGGAGACCCAGTACTTC. Amino acid sequence: CASSLTQEWETQYF.

The sample holds one count of this clonotype. This sequence joins TRBV29-1 and TRBJ2-3, with 10 nucleotides matching TRBD2. The CDR3 is 16 amino acids. Trimming took 5 bases from V and 0 from J; bases not matched to a gene: 8. Germline V gives CDR1 SQVTM, CDR2 ANQGSEA. CDR3 sequence reads: CSVLSSGSSSTDTQYF. The CDR3 DNA follows: TGCAGCGTTCTGTCTAGCGGGAGTTCTAGCACAGATACGCAGTATTTT.

V and J are TRBV6-6 and TRBJ1-6; 8 bases line up with TRBD1. The CDR3 runs to 15 residues. CDR1 is MNHNY and CDR2 is SVGAGI in the germline V gene (reference sequence). V gave up 4 bases and J gave up 7 bases; unmatched junction bases: 6. The CDR3 DNA reads TGTGCCAGCAGTTCGACCAGGGGGCCAAATTCACCCCTCCACTTT. Encoded protein: CASSSTRGPNSPLHF.

This clonotype was recorded a few times. V gene TRBV20-1 combines with J gene TRBJ2-3; the D gene could be TRBD1 or TRBD2 (5 bases each). V lost 4 bases and J lost 7, with 18 bases in between. Per germline, CDR1 DFQATT and CDR2 SNEGSKA (reference sequence). The CDR3 has 14 residues. The CDR3 coding sequence is TGCAGTGCTACCGTCCTAGGGACGGGGAATACGCAGTATTTT. This codes for CSATVLGTGNTQYF.

The CDR3 here is CASSPPLGSGAYGYTF. DNA of the CDR3: TGTGCCAGCAGTCCCCCTCTGGGGTCTGGGGCCTATGGCTACACCTTC. The V gene is TRBV12-3 or TRBV12-4, the J gene TRBJ1-2; tentative D call: TRBD1 (5 bases). The CDR3 runs to 16 residues. V was cut by 5 bases and J by 4 bases, with 20 bases left in between.

The J gene is TRBJ2-2, the V gene TRBV24-1, with a tentative D call TRBD1 (6 bases). CDR3 size: 17 residues. V was cut by 6 bases and J by 6 bases, with 22 bases left in between. CDR1 is KGHDR and CDR2 is SFDVKD in the germline V gene. This CDR3 is CATSSGQSVSLPGELFF. CDR3 in DNA: TGTGCCACCAGTTCCGGACAGTCTGTAAGTCTCCCCGGGGAGCTGTTTTTT.

V and J are TRBV7-9 and TRBJ2-6, with 7 bases that match TRBD1. The CDR3 has 15 residues. Germline-derived CDR1 and CDR2 are SEHNR and FQNEAQ (reference sequence). The ends lost 1 base at V and 8 bases at J; junction bases unmatched: 5. The CDR3 DNA reads as TGTGCCAGCAGCTTAGGACAGGGAGCGACCAACGTCCTGACTTTC. It yields the protein CASSLGQGATNVLTF. The full variable domain, rest sourced from reference TRBV7-9 and TRBJ2-6, is DTGVSQNPRHKITKRGQNVTFRCDPISEHNRLYWYRQTLGQGPEFLTYFQNEAQLEKSRLLSDRFSAERPKGSFSTLEIQRTEQGDSAMYLCASSLGQGATNVLTFGAGSRLTVL.

This clonotype has a handful of counts. This rearrangement joins TRBV15 to TRBJ2-1; TRBD2 agrees at 10 bases. The DNA end lines up better with TRBJ2-7; the J call may be wrong. The length of the CDR3 is 13 residues. The germline V gene encodes CDR1 LNHNV and CDR2 YYDKDF (reference sequence). The CDR3 sequence: CATLGLAANEQYF. Written as DNA, the CDR3 is TGTGCCACCTTAGGACTAGCGGCCAATGAGCAGTACTTC.

This clonotype was seen a few times. The V and J genes are TRBV27 and TRBJ2-5; TRBD1 is a possible D gene (6 bases). Germline loops: CDR1 MNHEY, CDR2 SMNVEV (reference sequence). Between the trimmed V and J ends, which lost 2 bases and 7 bases, there was a span of 14 bases. The CDR3 runs to 14 residues. The CDR3 here is CASSLGTHRGTQYF. CDR3 DNA sequence: TGTGCCAGCAGTTTAGGGACACACCGAGGGACCCAGTACTTC.

The gene calls are TRBV4-2 and TRBJ2-1; D might be TRBD1 or TRBD2, each matching 6 bases. The CDR3 covers 17 residues. Germline loops: CDR1 LGHNA, CDR2 YNFKEQ. V was clipped by 2 bases and J by 2 bases, with 16 bases between them. CDR3: CASSQRARGGPYNEQFF. The CDR3 coding sequence is TGTGCCAGCAGCCAACGGGCGAGAGGGGGGCCCTACAATGAGCAGTTCTTC.

This clonotype was detected only once. The V call is TRBV20-1, the J call TRBJ1-4; TRBD1 is a possible D gene (5 bases). Trimming took 6 bases from V and 7 from J, leaving 15 bases between them. The CDR3 runs 13 residues. Germline loops: CDR1 DFQATT, CDR2 SNEGSKA (reference sequence). This CDR3 is CSAAGLWGEKLFF. The CDR3 DNA follows: TGCAGTGCAGCGGGACTATGGGGTGAAAAACTGTTTTTT.

The V call is TRBV12-3 or TRBV12-4, the J call TRBJ2-1; D gene ambiguous. V was trimmed by 1 base and J by 12 bases, leaving 7 bases between them. The CDR3 is made up of 11 amino acids. The CDR3 protein is CASSLEVRQFF. The CDR3 coding sequence is TGTGCCAGCAGTTTAGAGGTTAGGCAGTTCTTC.